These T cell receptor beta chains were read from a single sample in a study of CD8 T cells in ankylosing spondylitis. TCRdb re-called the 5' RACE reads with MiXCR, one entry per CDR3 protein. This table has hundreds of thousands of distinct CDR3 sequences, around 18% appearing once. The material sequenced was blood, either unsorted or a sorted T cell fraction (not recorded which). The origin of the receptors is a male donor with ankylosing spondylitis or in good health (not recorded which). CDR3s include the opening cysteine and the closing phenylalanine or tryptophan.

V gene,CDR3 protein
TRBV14,CASSQDSSGHGFGYTF
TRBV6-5,CASSYGLTLANTGELFF
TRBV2,CASSVGLGEQFF
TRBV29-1,CSVGWGDTQYF
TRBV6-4,CASSWTPITGELFF
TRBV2,CASKAGDQPQHF
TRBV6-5,CASSYSAQRRFQRYGYTF
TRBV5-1,CASSLEGGQGNYGYTF
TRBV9,CASSGGGNPIYGYTF
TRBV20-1,CSAIKQKNTGELFF
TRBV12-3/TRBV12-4,CASSLRRASGYQETQYF
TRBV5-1,CASAVAGVSYNEQFF
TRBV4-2,CASSQVGRHRADEKLFF
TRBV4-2,CASSQDRGSIQYF
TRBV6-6,CASSYDTTTEAFF
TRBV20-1,CSAVLQGAAKNIQYF
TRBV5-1,CASSPFSRYDSYNEQFF
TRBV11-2,CASSFVGNTIYF
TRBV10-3,CAISGGSDRVQETQYF
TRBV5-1,CASSRRQAGTDTQYF
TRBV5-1,CASSNGAEWPNEQFF
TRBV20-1,CSARFGLADNEQFF
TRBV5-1,CASSEGSGGVTDTQYF
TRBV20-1,CSAREASGAIQETQYF
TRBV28,CASSLWEDTQYF
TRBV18,CASSHDRVVNTGELFF
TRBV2,CASRSPLSSSPLHF
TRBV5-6,CASSLAGQGQETQYF
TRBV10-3,CAIGSVREETQYF
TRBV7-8,CASSLWGLAERGETQCF
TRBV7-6,CASSTYTGTTDTQYF
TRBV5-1,CASSPGAGVYNEQFF
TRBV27,CASSLRWTPADYGYTF
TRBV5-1,CASSIDSGTNEKLFF
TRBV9,CASSGTRGGGETQYF
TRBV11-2,CASSRLASYTDTQYF
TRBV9,CASSVAGEGYNEQFF
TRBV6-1,CASSRLLTGDYGYTF
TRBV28,CAVREWLADNEQFF
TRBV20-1,CSARDGSMNTEAFF
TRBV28,CASSLTGRAYGYTF
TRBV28,CAGGKTPSTDTQYF
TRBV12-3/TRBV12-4,CASSWTGGGGYTF
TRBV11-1,CASSLDPLGQRNTEAFF
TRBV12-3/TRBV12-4,CASSFREGNEQFF